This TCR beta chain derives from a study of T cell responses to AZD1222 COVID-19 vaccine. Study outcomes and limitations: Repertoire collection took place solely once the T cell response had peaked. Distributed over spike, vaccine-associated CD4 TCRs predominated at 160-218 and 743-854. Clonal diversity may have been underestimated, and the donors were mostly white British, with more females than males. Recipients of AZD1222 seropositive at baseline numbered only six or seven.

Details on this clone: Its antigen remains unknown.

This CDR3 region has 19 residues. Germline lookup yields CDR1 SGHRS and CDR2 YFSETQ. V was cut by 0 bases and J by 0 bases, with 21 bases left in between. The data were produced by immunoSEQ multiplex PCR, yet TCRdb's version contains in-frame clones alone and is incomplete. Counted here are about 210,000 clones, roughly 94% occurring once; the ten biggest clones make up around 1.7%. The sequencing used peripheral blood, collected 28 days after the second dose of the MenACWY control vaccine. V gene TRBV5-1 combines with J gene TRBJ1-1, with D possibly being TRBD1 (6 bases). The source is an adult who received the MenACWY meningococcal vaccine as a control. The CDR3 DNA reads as TGCGCCAGCAGCTTGGCCCTTGAAGGACAGCTCAACATGAACACTGAAGCTTTCTTT. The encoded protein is CASSLALEGQLNMNTEAFF.